The 3 T cell receptor beta chains presented below share a single source sample, sequenced in a study of somatic mutations in cytotoxic T cells in rheumatoid arthritis. Libraries were prepared by immunoSEQ multiplex PCR; TCRdb keeps only in-frame clonotypes and omits some of them. The table has 10,000 to 15,000 clones, 75% to 80% seen once. What was sequenced was CD8+ T cells sorted from blood. All receptors come from an adult with rheumatoid arthritis.

The CDR3 DNA follows: TGTGCCAGCAGTTTATCACCAGGGGGCTACGAGCAGTACTTC. Translating gives CASSLSPGGYEQYF. V is TRBV27 and J is TRBJ2-7; TRBD1 matches at 7 bases. The germline CDR1 and CDR2 sequences are MNHEY and SMNVEV (reference sequence). The V and J ends lost 0 bases and 3 bases, in that order; junction bases with no gene match: 2. The CDR3 runs to 14 residues.

The chain links TRBV7-9 to TRBJ1-2, with 7 bases identical to TRBD1. CDR3 length equals 16 residues. J gave up 4 bases and V 5 bases, and 13 bases lay outside the gene matches. Germline V gene data show CDR1 as SEHNR and CDR2 as FQNEAQ (reference sequence). As DNA, the CDR3 is TGTGCCAGCAGCCAAAGAGGGACAGAGATGGTCTATGGCTACACCTTC. Amino acid sequence: CASSQRGTEMVYGYTF. Drawing the rest from reference TRBV7-9 and TRBJ1-2, the complete variable domain is DTGVSQNPRHKITKRGQNVTFRCDPISEHNRLYWYRQTLGQGPEFLTYFQNEAQLEKSRLLSDRFSAERPKGSFSTLEIQRTEQGDSAMYLCASSQRGTEMVYGYTFGSGTRLTVV.

This clone came up a few times. The rearrangement joins TRBV7-9 to TRBJ1-1, with 8 bases that match TRBD1. Losses at the gene ends were 5 bases for V and 3 bases for J; bases not matched to a gene: 5. This CDR3 is 14 amino acids long. Germline CDR1 SEHNR, CDR2 FQNEAQ (reference sequence). CDR3 nucleotide sequence: TGTGCCAGCAGCCCACAGGGGGTATACACTGAAGCTTTCTTT. It encodes CASSPQGVYTEAFF.